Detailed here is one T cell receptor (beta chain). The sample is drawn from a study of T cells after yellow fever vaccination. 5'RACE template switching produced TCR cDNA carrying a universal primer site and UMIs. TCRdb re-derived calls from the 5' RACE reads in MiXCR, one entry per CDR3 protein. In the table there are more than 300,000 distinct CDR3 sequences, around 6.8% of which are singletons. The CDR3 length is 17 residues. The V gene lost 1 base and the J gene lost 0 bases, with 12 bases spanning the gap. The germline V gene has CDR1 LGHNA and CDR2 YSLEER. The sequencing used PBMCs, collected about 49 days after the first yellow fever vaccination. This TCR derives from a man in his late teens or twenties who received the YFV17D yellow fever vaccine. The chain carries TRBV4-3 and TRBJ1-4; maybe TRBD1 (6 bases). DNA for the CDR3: TGCGCCAGCAGCCAAGCCCCGGGGGGGCCAACTAATGAAAAACTGTTTTTT. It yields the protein CASSQAPGGPTNEKLFF.